These 22 T cell receptor beta chains were all obtained from the same sample, sequenced in a study of memory CD4+ T cells and cytomegalovirus serostatus. Single viable CD3+CD4+CD8-CD45RO+ cells were sorted as the memory CD4+ T cells. Libraries were prepared by immunoSEQ multiplex PCR; TCRdb keeps only in-frame clonotypes and omits some of them. This sample carries around 38,000 clones, over 65% of them seen once, and the ten largest clones take 5% to 7.5%. The source material was memory CD4+ T cells from blood. These receptors were taken from an adult in good health and CMV-seronegative.

V usage is TRBV10-3 and J usage is TRBJ1-2; 7 bases are shared with TRBD1. The CDR3 spans 13 residues. Per germline, CDR1 ENHRY and CDR2 SYGVKD. Trimming removed 10 bases from V and 8 bases from J; junction bases left unmatched: 13. CDR3 amino acids: CANSRQGHDGYTF. CDR3 coding DNA: TGTGCCAACTCACGACAGGGCCATGACGGCTACACCTTC.

The chain uses TRBV7-8 and TRBJ1-4, with a possible D match to TRBD1 (5 bases). The V gene's germline CDR1 is SGHVS and CDR2 FQNEAQ. Trimming took off 4 bases at V and 8 bases at J, with 17 bases between the two ends. This CDR3 comprises 15 residues. DNA of the CDR3: TGTGCCAGCAGCTCGTTCGGGACGGGAAGGGAAAAACTGTTTTTT. Residues: CASSSFGTGREKLFF.

This clone has a single count. The J gene is TRBJ1-4, the V gene TRBV30, with 11 positions matching TRBD1. The trim removed 3 bases at V and 6 bases at J, leaving 3 bases unmatched. Germline loops: CDR1 GTSNPN, CDR2 SVGIG (reference sequence). The CDR3 has 14 residues. CDR3: CAWRGTGGHEKLFF. The CDR3 DNA sequence: TGTGCCTGGAGGGGGACAGGGGGTCATGAAAAACTGTTTTTT.

The chain is built from TRBV7-2 and TRBJ2-5; 8 positions agree with TRBD2. The end of the DNA is better explained by TRBJ2-7, so the J call may be wrong. From germline, CDR1 is SGHTA and CDR2 FQGNSA. This CDR3 has 15 residues. CDR3 region: CASSSGPGLVYEQYF. The DNA for the CDR3 is TGTGCCAGCAGCTCCGGCCCGGGACTAGTCTACGAGCAGTACTTC.

This sequence joins TRBV7-4 and TRBJ2-4; D is perhaps TRBD2 (6 bases). V was cut by 5 bases and J by 9 bases, with 17 bases left in between. The CDR3 consists of 14 residues. Germline CDR1 is SGHVT and CDR2 is SQSDAQ. CDR3 in DNA: TGTGCCAGCAGCCTAAGCGGGCCGTCGGGCATTCAGTACTTC. Its translation is CASSLSGPSGIQYF.

This clone has a single count. The rearrangement joins TRBV2 to TRBJ2-7; D gene unclear. Per germline, CDR1 SNHLY and CDR2 FYNNEI. The V end was cut by 4 bases, the J end by 1 base, with 11 bases between. This CDR3 spans 14 amino acids. The CDR3 sequence: CASSGKASSYEQYF. The CDR3 nucleotides read TGTGCCAGCAGTGGGAAAGCCTCTTCCTACGAGCAGTACTTC.

This chain uses TRBV2 with TRBJ1-1; the D gene is possibly TRBD1 (5 bases). The CDR3 loop spans 13 amino acids. Trimming took 6 bases from V and 3 from J, leaving 11 bases between them. Germline V gene lookup returns CDR1 SNHLY and CDR2 FYNNEI. The CDR3 protein is CASSLRVDTEAFF. Here the CDR3 DNA reads TGTGCCAGCAGCCTCAGGGTGGACACTGAAGCTTTCTTT.

The rearrangement uses TRBV6-6 and TRBJ2-3, with 9 bases identical to TRBD1. The CDR3 contains 14 residues. V was pared by 7 bases and J by 3 bases, with 5 bases of the junction left unmatched. Germline loops: CDR1 MNHNY, CDR2 SVGAGI (reference sequence). CDR3 DNA sequence: TGTGCCAGCACCCGGGACAGGGCGACAGATACGCAGTATTTT. This codes for CASTRDRATDTQYF.

The chain uses TRBV19 and TRBJ1-1, with D uncertain. The CDR3 spans 13 residues. Per germline, CDR1 LNHDA and CDR2 SQIVND (reference sequence). V lost 7 bases and J lost 0, with 9 bases in between. The CDR3 loop reads CASTSLLNTEAFF. The CDR3 DNA reads TGTGCCAGTACCAGCCTTTTGAACACTGAAGCTTTCTTT.

V is TRBV7-8 and J is TRBJ2-3; D is unclear. Germline V lookup: CDR1 SGHVS, CDR2 FQNEAQ. Trimming removed 4 bases at V and 2 bases at J, with 10 bases between. The CDR3 has 14 residues. CDR3 loop: CASSSRPLTDTQYF. The CDR3 DNA follows: TGTGCCAGCAGCTCCCGACCCCTCACAGATACGCAGTATTTT. Looking up the rest from reference TRBV7-8 and TRBJ2-3 gives the full variable domain: GAGVSQSPRYKVAKRGQDVALRCDPISGHVSLFWYQQALGQGPEFLTYFQNEAQLDKSGLPSDRFFAERPEGSVSTLKIQRTQQEDSAVYLCASSSRPLTDTQYFGPGTRLTVL.

This clone appeared once. The chain couples TRBV5-4 to TRBJ2-5; D may be TRBD1 or TRBD2 (7 bases each). Trimming cost V 4 bases and J 5 bases, with 15 bases left between them. The CDR3 runs 14 residues. CDR1 is SGHNT and CDR2 is YYREEE in the germline V gene (reference sequence). The CDR3 is CASSRGDRSETQYF. The CDR3 DNA reads as TGTGCCAGCAGCCGGGGGGACAGATCGGAGACCCAGTACTTC.

V and J are TRBV18 and TRBJ2-7, with D possibly matching TRBD2 (6 bases). CDR1 and CDR2 from the germline V gene are KGHSH and LQKENI. This CDR3 comprises 15 residues. V was pared by 3 bases and J by 0 bases, with 12 bases between. The CDR3, as DNA: TGTGCCAGCTCACCGGCGGGGCAGAGCTCCTACGAGCAGTACTTC. It codes for CASSPAGQSSYEQYF.

The gene calls are TRBV7-8 and TRBJ2-7; TRBD2 agrees at 9 bases. Germline V lookup: CDR1 SGHVS, CDR2 FQNEAQ. V lost 3 bases and J lost 2; bases outside the gene matches: 2. This CDR3 spans 14 amino acids. In DNA form, the CDR3 reads TGTGCCAGCAGCTTTAGACTAGCGGCCTACGAGCAGTACTTC. It is translated as CASSFRLAAYEQYF.

J is TRBJ2-2 and V is TRBV10-1; D is possibly TRBD2 (5 bases). Germline values: CDR1 WNHNN, CDR2 SYGVQD (reference sequence). This CDR3 has 14 residues. V lost 8 bases and J 2 bases, leaving 12 bases between the germline ends. The DNA for the CDR3 is TGCGCCAGCCGCTCGGGATCTAACACCGGGGAGCTGTTTTTT. Translation: CASRSGSNTGELFF.

The chain combines TRBV27 with TRBJ2-3, with 14 positions matching TRBD2. With V trimmed by 8 bases and J by 0 bases, 13 bases remained unmatched. Germline V CDR1 and CDR2: MNHEY, SMNVEV (reference sequence). This CDR3 spans 19 amino acids. CDR3 nucleotides: TGTGCCAGCCGCGCGTTAGGACTAGCGGGAGGTTCTAGCACAGATACGCAGTATTTT. Translating gives CASRALGLAGGSSTDTQYF.

The chain links TRBV27 to TRBJ2-1; D uncertain. The CDR3 has 13 amino acids. V lost 2 bases and J 7 bases, leaving 9 bases between the germline ends. Germline CDR1 MNHEY, CDR2 SMNVEV (reference sequence). The DNA for the CDR3 is TGTGCCAGCAGTTTACCGGAGAGGAATGAGCAGTTCTTC. Protein: CASSLPERNEQFF.

The J gene is TRBJ1-2, the V gene TRBV28, with D possibly TRBD1 on 5 matching bases. V was clipped by 11 bases and J by 2 bases, with 18 bases between them. CDR3 length: 14 amino acids. CDR1 and CDR2 from the germline V gene are MDHEN and SYDVKM. CDR3 region: CAAAFSGLNYGYTF. CDR3 DNA sequence: TGTGCCGCGGCATTCTCGGGGCTCAACTATGGCTACACCTTC.

This sequence joins TRBV9 and TRBJ2-1, with 8 bases identical to TRBD2. Trimming cost V 4 bases and J 5 bases; bases outside gene matches: 14. The V gene's germline CDR1 is SGDLS and CDR2 YYNGEE. This CDR3 contains 17 residues. As DNA, the CDR3 is TGTGCCAGCAGCCTCAGAGGAGCGGGAGTTGAACACAATGAGCAGTTCTTC. Amino acids: CASSLRGAGVEHNEQFF. The full variable domain, with the rest looked up from reference TRBV9 and TRBJ2-1, is DSGVTQTPKHLITATGQRVTLRCSPRSGDLSVYWYQQSLDQGLQFLIQYYNGEERAKGNILERFSAQQFPDLHSELNLSSLELGDSALYFCASSLRGAGVEHNEQFFGPGTRLTVL.

This sequence joins TRBV28 and TRBJ2-7; 8 nucleotides match TRBD2. The germline CDR1 and CDR2 sequences are MDHEN and SYDVKM. Trimming cost V 6 bases and J 2 bases; bases outside gene matches: 15. This CDR3 contains 17 residues. Written as DNA, the CDR3 is TGTGCCAGCAGAAGCTCCCGCCCTGTTAGCGGGGCCTACGAGCAGTACTTC. Amino acid sequence: CASRSSRPVSGAYEQYF.

J is TRBJ2-6 and V is TRBV10-3; 15 bases fit TRBD2. Per germline, CDR1 ENHRY and CDR2 SYGVKD. The CDR3 length is 21 residues. V was clipped by 1 base and J by 0 bases; unmatched bases: 7. This CDR3 reads CAISEFTGTSGRSSGANVLTF. DNA of the CDR3: TGTGCCATCAGTGAGTTCACCGGGACTAGCGGGAGGAGCTCTGGGGCCAACGTCCTGACTTTC.

This sequence joins TRBV6-1 and TRBJ1-4, with 8 bases identical to TRBD1. The CDR3 totals 14 residues. J was trimmed by 3 bases and V by 9 bases; bases with no gene match: 6. Germline V gives CDR1 MNHNS, CDR2 SASEGT. The CDR3 sequence: CASNRGGANEKLFF. The CDR3 DNA reads as TGTGCCAGTAACAGGGGGGGCGCTAATGAAAAACTGTTTTTT.

There are a few counts of this clone. The gene calls are TRBV30 and TRBJ1-1; D remains unclear. V was pared by 8 bases and J by 0 bases, with 13 bases between. The CDR3 extends over 13 amino acids. Germline values: CDR1 GTSNPN, CDR2 SVGIG (reference sequence). CDR3 amino acids: CARSRLMNTEAFF. The DNA of the CDR3 is TGTGCCAGATCCAGACTCATGAACACTGAAGCTTTCTTT.